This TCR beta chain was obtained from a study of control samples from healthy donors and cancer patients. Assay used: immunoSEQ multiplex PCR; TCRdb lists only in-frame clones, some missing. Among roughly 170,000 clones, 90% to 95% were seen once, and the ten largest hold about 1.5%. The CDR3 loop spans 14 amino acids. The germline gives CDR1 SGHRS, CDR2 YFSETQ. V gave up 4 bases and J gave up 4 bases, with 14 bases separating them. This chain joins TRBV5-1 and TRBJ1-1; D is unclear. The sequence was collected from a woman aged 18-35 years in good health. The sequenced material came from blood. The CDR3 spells CASSLQPGSTEAFF. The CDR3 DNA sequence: TGCGCCAGCAGCCTTCAACCGGGAAGCACTGAAGCTTTCTTT.